This TCR beta chain was profiled in a study of early T cells in non-severe SARS-CoV-2 infection. Study context: From unsorted whole blood, bulk RNA was sequenced, and the chains remained unpaired.

Trimming left V 5 bases short and J 6 bases short, with 21 bases between. The CDR3 spans 16 residues. From germline, CDR1 is SGHAT and CDR2 FQNNGV. Researchers attached unique molecular identifiers to individual cDNA molecules. MiXCR, run by TCRdb on the 5' RACE reads, gives a single entry per CDR3 protein. The sample carries over 25,000 distinct CDR3 sequences, approximately 7% recorded once. This clonotype was recorded at least ten times. The antigen remains undetermined. Study-level findings and limits: The matching step, a VDJdb search, favored anti-spike CD8 responses and missed private and CD4 specificities.

V is TRBV11-2 and J is TRBJ2-3; D is unresolved. The specimen sequenced was whole blood. The clonotype comes from an adult who was a healthcare worker with PCR-confirmed SARS-CoV-2 infection or an uninfected control (not recorded which). The CDR3 sequence: CASSLDGGRMSDTQYF. CDR3 coding DNA: TGTGCCAGCAGCCTTGACGGCGGCAGGATGTCGGATACGCAGTATTTT.